These 29 T cell receptor beta chains were sequenced from one sample in a study of CD8 T cells in Susac syndrome. Random hexamers were used to reverse transcribe the RNA input (about 0.5 to 1 ug). TCRdb analysed the immunoSEQ multiplex PCR reads with MiXCR anew, one entry per CDR3 protein. The sample includes about 130,000 distinct CDR3 sequences, 80% seen only once; the top ten take around 0.5%. The source material was CD8+ T cells from PBMCs. All receptors derive from a human donor with multiple sclerosis.

This chain uses TRBV29-1 with TRBJ2-5; the D is unclear. Per the germline V gene, CDR1 is SQVTM and CDR2 is ANQGSEA. V was pared by 7 bases and J by 1 base, with 13 bases between. This CDR3 contains 13 residues. Here the CDR3 DNA reads TGCAGCGCGCGAGGCGGCACCCAAGAGACCCAGTACTTC. Its protein is CSARGGTQETQYF.

This clonotype was detected a few times. The gene calls are TRBV7-3 and TRBJ2-3; D possibly corresponds to TRBD2 (5 bases). This CDR3 comprises 15 residues. Trimming pared 1 base from V and 1 base from J, leaving 9 bases between. The germline gives CDR1 SGHTA, CDR2 FQGTGA. Written as DNA, the CDR3 is TGTGCCAGCAGCTTAATCGTCGGGGGCACAGATACGCAGTATTTT. This sequence encodes CASSLIVGGTDTQYF.

This clonotype was observed once. This chain links TRBV19 with TRBJ1-1; D might be TRBD1 (5 bases). The V gene's germline CDR1 is LNHDA and CDR2 SQIVND (reference sequence). The CDR3 consists of 17 residues. V lost 5 bases to trimming and J lost 1 base, with 20 bases between them. This chain's CDR3 is CASSPRDPSQGNTEAFF. In DNA, the CDR3 is TGTGCCAGTAGTCCGCGGGACCCCTCTCAGGGGAACACTGAAGCTTTCTTT. The full variable domain, its missing parts supplied by reference TRBV19 and TRBJ1-1, is DGGITQSPKYLFRKEGQNVTLSCEQNLNHDAMYWYRQDPGQGLRLIYYSQIVNDFQKGDIAEGYSVSREKKESFPLTVTSAQKNPTAFYLCASSPRDPSQGNTEAFFGQGTRLTVV.

V gene TRBV5-4 combines with J gene TRBJ1-4; D gene ambiguous. V lost 5 bases and J lost 7, with 15 bases in between. CDR3 length: 14 amino acids. Germline V lookup: CDR1 SGHNT, CDR2 YYREEE (reference sequence). CDR3 in DNA: TGTGCCAGCAGGGGAGGGAACGATAGTGAAAAACTGTTTTTT. This encodes CASRGGNDSEKLFF. The variable domain in full, with the rest retrieved from reference TRBV5-4 and TRBJ1-4, is ETGVTQSPTHLIKTRGQQVTLRCSSQSGHNTVSWYQQALGQGPQFIFQYYREEENGRGNFPPRFSGLQFPNYSSELNVNALELDDSALYLCASRGGNDSEKLFFGSGTQLSVL.

The V call is TRBV27, the J call TRBJ1-5; the D gene is possibly TRBD1 (6 bases). Germline CDR1 is MNHEY and CDR2 is SMNVEV (reference sequence). The CDR3 extends over 14 amino acids. V was shortened by 4 bases and J by 3 bases, with 10 bases between the two germline ends. The DNA of the CDR3 is TGTGCCAGCAGTTCCGGGACATACAATCAGCCCCAGCATTTT. It yields the protein CASSSGTYNQPQHF.

V gene TRBV27 combines with J gene TRBJ1-5; tentatively, D is TRBD1 (5 bases). V was trimmed by 5 bases and J by 2 bases, leaving 10 bases between them. This CDR3 has 14 amino acids. The germline gives CDR1 MNHEY, CDR2 SMNVEV (reference sequence). The CDR3 DNA reads TGTGCCAGCAGTCCCAGGGAGGGCAATCAGCCCCAGCATTTT. The encoded protein is CASSPREGNQPQHF.

The rearrangement uses TRBV30 and TRBJ2-7; D is perhaps TRBD2 (6 bases). Between the trimmed V and J ends, which lost 2 bases and 6 bases, there was a span of 14 bases. Germline CDR1 and CDR2: GTSNPN and SVGIG (reference sequence). This CDR3 spans 13 amino acids. The CDR3 coding sequence is TGTGCCTGGAGTCGGGACTGGGGGACCGAGCAGTACTTC. Translated: CAWSRDWGTEQYF.

The gene calls are TRBV27 and TRBJ2-1; D gene uncertain. CDR1 and CDR2 (germline): MNHEY, SMNVEV (reference sequence). This CDR3 is built from 12 residues. V gave up 5 bases and J gave up 6 bases, with 8 bases separating them. The CDR3 reads CASSTRSNEQFF. CDR3 in DNA: TGTGCCAGCAGTACCAGATCCAATGAGCAGTTCTTC.

V usage is TRBV20-1 and J usage is TRBJ2-1, with TRBD2 matching 7 bases. V was clipped by 0 bases and J by 6 bases; unmatched bases: 14. Germline-derived CDR1 and CDR2 are DFQATT and SNEGSKA (reference sequence). The CDR3 is made up of 17 amino acids. The CDR3 DNA sequence: TGCAGTGCTAGAGATCTAACCAGCGGGGCGACATTCAATGAGCAGTTCTTC. It codes for CSARDLTSGATFNEQFF.

The V call is TRBV7-9, the J call TRBJ2-4; no clear D gene. The CDR3 sequence is 16 residues long. In germline, CDR1 is SEHNR, CDR2 FQNEAQ (reference sequence). V lost 7 bases and J 2 bases, leaving 18 bases between the germline ends. In DNA form, the CDR3 reads TGTGCCAGCACCCCCCCCACAGAACCCTCCAAAAACATTCAGTACTTC. It codes for CASTPPTEPSKNIQYF.

With regard to this clonotype: A junction boundary mismatches the germline segment, possibly from a read error. The chain employs TRBV15 and TRBJ1-6, with D hard to call. Germline V gives CDR1 LNHNV, CDR2 YYDKDF (reference sequence). CDR3 length: 9 residues. The CDR3 DNA follows: TGTGCCACCAGTCCCTCTCTCGGCTTT. This gives the protein CATSPSLGF. Looking up the rest from reference TRBV15 and TRBJ1-6 gives the full variable domain: DAMVIQNPRYQVTQFGKPVTLSCSQTLNHNVMYWYQQKSSQAPKLLFHYYDKDFNNEADTPDNFQSRRPNTSFCFLDIRSPGLGDTAMYLCATSPSLGFGNGTRLTVT.

V usage is TRBV7-6 and J usage is TRBJ1-2; D is undetermined. Trimming left V 1 base short and J 7 bases short, with 10 bases between. There are 13 residues in the CDR3. Looked up from germline, CDR1 is SGHVS and CDR2 is FNYEAQ. The CDR3 coding sequence is TGTGCCAGCAGCTTAGGTGGCCTTGGTGGCTACACCTTC. As protein: CASSLGGLGGYTF.

The CDR3 reads CASRPGTESNQPQHF. The DNA for the CDR3 is TGTGCCAGCAGACCCGGGACAGAGAGCAATCAGCCCCAGCATTTT. The V call is TRBV6-5, the J call TRBJ1-5, with 7 bases identical to TRBD1. V trimming: 6 bases; J trimming: 1 base; junction bases outside the gene matches: 6. Germline CDR1 reads MNHEY; CDR2 reads SVGAGI. The CDR3 is 15 residues long.

On this clonotype: No DNA is shown, since the ends of the CDR3 on it are uncertain; the CDR3 is the one TCRdb lists. J is TRBJ1-1 and V is TRBV12-3 or TRBV12-4; the table's D call TRBD1 went unverified against the DNA. 21 amino acids form the CDR3, both terminal residues included. The CDR3 spells CASLGGEAFFGQGTSLGEAFF.

CDR3 protein: CASSSQLSYNIPNTEAFF. CDR3 bases: TGTGCCAGCAGTTCGCAATTATCCTATAACATACCGAACACTGAAGCTTTCTTT. The chain recombines TRBV28 with TRBJ1-1, with no clear D. CDR3 length: 18 amino acids. Germline-derived CDR1 and CDR2 are MDHEN and SYDVKM. Trimming stripped 4 bases from V and 1 base from J, with 22 bases between.

V and J are TRBV2 and TRBJ1-1; maybe TRBD1 (6 bases). This CDR3 comprises 19 residues. With 10 bases removed from V and 0 bases from J, the gap between germline ends came to 30 bases. Germline CDR1 and CDR2: SNHLY and FYNNEI. The CDR3 DNA is TGTGCCAATCAAGGTCTGGGGGGCGGAAAGGGTTCGTTGAACACTGAAGCTTTCTTT. It specifies CANQGLGGGKGSLNTEAFF.

The V and J genes are TRBV12-3 or TRBV12-4 and TRBJ1-1; TRBD1 might be the D (5 bases). V was pared by 4 bases and J by 6 bases, with 9 bases between. This CDR3 is 12 amino acids long. The CDR3 loop reads CASSSTGPEAFF. CDR3 coding DNA: TGTGCCAGCAGTTCTACAGGTCCTGAAGCTTTCTTT.

The chain couples TRBV6-1 to TRBJ2-1; 10 bases are a match to TRBD2. V was clipped by 4 bases and J by 0 bases; unmatched bases: 12. CDR3 size: 19 residues. Germline CDR1 MNHNS, CDR2 SASEGT. CDR3 sequence reads: CASSGTSGESISSYNEQFF. CDR3 in DNA: TGTGCCAGCAGTGGGACTAGCGGAGAATCGATTAGCTCCTACAATGAGCAGTTCTTC.

This chain connects TRBV6-5 to TRBJ1-4; D gene ambiguous. This CDR3 has 10 residues. Germline values: CDR1 MNHEY, CDR2 SVGAGI. V lost 9 bases and J 6 bases, leaving 5 bases between the germline ends. The CDR3 DNA reads TGTGCCAGTGGCGATGAAAAACTGTTTTTT. Its protein product is CASGDEKLFF.

J is TRBJ2-7 and V is TRBV5-4, with 10 nucleotides matching TRBD1. The germline CDR1 and CDR2 sequences are SGHNT and YYREEE (reference sequence). This CDR3 region has 14 residues. Germline trimming cut 4 bases from V and 5 bases from J; bases unmatched to any gene: 6. The CDR3 nucleotides are TGTGCCAGCAGCGAGCGACAGGGGGCTCACGAGCAGTACTTC. This encodes CASSERQGAHEQYF.

This clonotype was observed a handful of times. This chain links TRBV6-1 with TRBJ1-1, with 8 bases identical to TRBD1. The germline gives CDR1 MNHNS, CDR2 SASEGT. This CDR3 comprises 13 residues. Trimming removed 6 bases from V and 4 bases from J; junction bases left unmatched: 4. In nucleotides, the CDR3 is TGTGCCAGCAGGCAGGGGGCGAGCACTGAAGCTTTCTTT. It yields the protein CASRQGASTEAFF.

The chain links TRBV4-1 to TRBJ1-5; D not certain. The CDR3 spans 16 residues. Germline loops: CDR1 MGHRA, CDR2 YSYEKL. V gave up 1 base and J gave up 5 bases, with 15 bases separating them. The CDR3 coding sequence is TGCGCCAGCAGCCAAGGGGCTTCGGGGAATCATCAGCCCCAGCATTTT. It is translated as CASSQGASGNHQPQHF.

The chain uses TRBV11-3 and TRBJ2-1; 8 bases agree with TRBD1. The V segment lost 5 bases and the J segment 7 bases; nucleotides outside the gene matches: 10. This CDR3 spans 15 amino acids. CDR1 SGHNT and CDR2 YENEEA come from the germline V gene. As DNA, the CDR3 is TGTGCCAGCAGCCCCCCCCGGACAGGGTTGAATGAGCAGTTCTTC. Translated, it gives CASSPPRTGLNEQFF.

This sequence joins TRBV14 and TRBJ2-3, with no clear D. V lost 5 bases and J 4 bases, leaving 10 bases between the germline ends. Per germline, CDR1 SGHDN and CDR2 FVKESK. The length of the CDR3 is 13 residues. In nucleotides, the CDR3 is TGTGCCAGCAGCAACCAGGAAGCAGATACGCAGTATTTT. It codes for CASSNQEADTQYF.

The chain's CDR3 is CASSLGQGFGTDTQYF. CDR3 coding DNA: TGTGCCAGCAGCTTGGGACAGGGGTTTGGTACAGATACGCAGTATTTT. This chain joins TRBV7-9 and TRBJ2-3, with TRBD1 matching over 10 bases. The CDR3 is 16 amino acids. Germline V gene lookup returns CDR1 SEHNR and CDR2 FQNEAQ (reference sequence). The V and J ends lost 3 bases and 3 bases, in that order; junction bases with no gene match: 6.

V usage is TRBV6-5 and J usage is TRBJ2-1; tentative D call: TRBD2 (7 bases). This CDR3 has 14 residues. Germline loops: CDR1 MNHEY, CDR2 SVGAGI. Trimming removed 5 bases at V and 4 bases at J, with 12 bases between. CDR3: CASSPGGPYNEQFF. The CDR3 bases are TGTGCCAGCAGTCCGGGGGGCCCGTACAATGAGCAGTTCTTC.

This clonotype was observed a handful of times. The chain uses TRBV4-2 and TRBJ1-2; 9 nucleotides agree with TRBD1. The CDR3 totals 14 residues. Germline V CDR1 and CDR2: LGHNA, YNFKEQ. Trimming cost V 4 bases and J 3 bases; bases outside gene matches: 3. The CDR3 bases are TGTGCCAGCAGCCGGGACAGGGACTACTATGGCTACACCTTC. Amino acids: CASSRDRDYYGYTF.

The chain joins TRBV5-1 to TRBJ2-4; TRBD1 matches 9 bases. Per the germline V gene, CDR1 is SGHRS and CDR2 is YFSETQ. Unmatched junction bases numbered 14, after V lost 1 base and J lost 6 bases. The CDR3 consists of 18 residues. CDR3 region: CASSLSSGTGCCGNIQYF. As DNA, the CDR3 is TGCGCCAGCAGCTTGAGCTCCGGGACAGGGTGTTGCGGAAACATTCAGTACTTC.

This clonotype has only one observation. V and J are TRBV27 and TRBJ2-1, with D possibly matching TRBD1 (5 bases). Trimming removed 2 bases at V and 4 bases at J, with 9 bases between. CDR3 length: 14 amino acids. Germline CDR1 and CDR2: MNHEY and SMNVEV (reference sequence). The CDR3 DNA is TGTGCCAGCAGTTTACTAGGGGCTTACAATGAGCAGTTCTTC. It translates to CASSLLGAYNEQFF.